This T cell receptor (beta chain) was recorded in a study of blood T cells in healthy people across ages. There are 14 residues in the CDR3. Germline CDR1 SGHRS, CDR2 YFSETQ. V shed 4 bases and J shed 0 bases, with 7 bases lying between them. Study-wide results and caveats: Among long-lived donors, naive CD4+ cells were more numerous and diversity higher than in aged donors.

About 9.9 milliliters of peripheral blood were drawn from each donor. This clonotype has just one count. Its antigen is unknown. Combining a sample-barcoded 5' primer with a J-beta primer mix, a second PCR ran for 7 to 11 cycles. TCRdb passed the 5' RACE reads through MiXCR, listing each CDR3 protein once. The table has around 790,000 distinct CDR3 sequences, around two fifths seen once. Sequencing used blood. This sequence originates from a man aged 55 to 69 in good health. The chain uses TRBV5-1 and TRBJ1-4; no firm D call. DNA for the CDR3: TGCGCCAGCAGCGAGACTCCAACTAATGAAAAACTGTTTTTT. As protein: CASSETPTNEKLFF.